One and the same sample provided the 5 T cell receptor delta chains below, sequenced in a study of γδ T cells in repeated Plasmodium falciparum infection. Flow sorting of PBMC yielded separate Vgamma9/Vdelta2+ and Vdelta2-negative gammadelta T cell populations for bulk repertoire analysis. TCRdb made new clone calls on the multiplex PCR reads using CATT. Here the sample spans some 100,000 delta-chain clones, more than 1.4% being singletons. The sequenced sample was gamma-delta T cells from blood. These receptors came from a pool of human donors (malaria-infected and uninfected, not separated).

With regard to this clone: TCRdb pairs this DNA with a much larger clone's protein that differs at residue 11, likely a read error; the protein shown was translated from the DNA. The chain employs TRDV1 and TRDJ1; D gene ambiguous. Germline lookup yields CDR1 TSWWSYY and CDR2 QGS. CDR3 length: 15 residues. CDR3 coding DNA: TGTGCTCTTGGGGAAGTTTACGTCCTGCCCGACAAACTCATCTTT. The encoded protein is CALGEVYVLPDKLIF.

Ten or more counts support this clone. The protein in TCRdb stems from a much larger clone and differs at residue 18 from this DNA's translation, likely a read error; here the protein is translated from the DNA. CDR3 in amino acids: CALGELESSRSFITDKLTF. In DNA, the CDR3 is TGTGCTCTTGGGGAACTAGAGTCGTCCCGGTCCTTTATTACCGATAAACTCACCTTT. V is TRDV1 and J is TRDJ1; the D is unclear. Germline V gene lookup returns CDR1 TSWWSYY and CDR2 QGS. This CDR3 contains 19 residues.

A remark on this clone: Just one base apart from a much larger clone, this may be a read error. Other DNA sequences in the same sample also yield this CDR3. This chain joins TRDV1 and TRDJ1, with TRDD3 matching 11 bases. No J gene was available from TCRdb, and it was assigned here by a germline match of the DNA. Per the germline V gene, CDR1 is TSWWSYY and CDR2 is QGS. The CDR3 extends over 22 amino acids. The chain's CDR3 is CALGELCPSYPAGGYWDDKLIF. The CDR3 DNA reads TGTGCCCTTGGGGAACTATGTCCTTCCTATCCCGCTGGGGGATACTGGGACGATAAACTCATCTTT.

Regarding this clone: A read error likely explains why the TCRdb protein, taken from a much larger clone, differs from this DNA's translation at residue 13; the protein shown is translated from the DNA. The rearrangement uses TRDV1 and TRDJ1; 10 positions match TRDD3. The J gene, absent from TCRdb, was called here by matching the DNA to germline. The junction had 18 bases not matched to a gene; V was cut back by 7 bases and J by 7 bases. The CDR3 loop spans 17 amino acids. The germline gives CDR1 TSWWSYY, CDR2 QGS. The CDR3 region is CALATLLRGIRSGKLIF. CDR3 coding DNA: TGTGCTCTTGCGACTCTCCTACGGGGGATACGATCCGGTAAACTCATCTTT.

On this clone itself: For this DNA, TCRdb reports the protein of a much larger clone, which diverges at residue 6, most likely from a read error; the protein presented here is translated directly from the DNA. The chain has TRDV2 and TRDJ1, with 11 bases fitting TRDD3. TCRdb records no J gene; here it was assigned by comparing the DNA to germline. V lost 3 bases and J lost 3; bases outside the gene matches: 11. Germline V gives CDR1 GEAIGNYY, CDR2 EKD. CDR3 length: 17 amino acids. The CDR3 region is CACDLCAGGYTPDKLIF. The CDR3 DNA reads as TGTGCCTGTGACTTGTGTGCTGGGGGATACACCCCCGATAAACTCATCTTT.